The next 8 T cell receptor beta chains were all read from a single sample in a study of shared clonotypes between healthy human individuals. CD8 cells regarded as naive lacked CD45RO, were positively chosen for CCR7, and omitted terminally differentiated effector memory CD45RA+ cells. Using immunoSEQ multiplex PCR, the repertoire was profiled, and TCRdb retains in-frame clones only, with some absent. The sample contains 2 million to 2.5 million clones, roughly 95% of which appear only once. Sequenced material: naive CD8+ T cells sorted from blood. These receptor sequences come from a man aged 18-30 years in good health.

The chain uses TRBV15 and TRBJ2-7, with 9 bases aligning to TRBD1. The V gene's germline CDR1 is LNHNV and CDR2 YYDKDF (reference sequence). V dropped 5 bases and J dropped 3; count of bases not matched to a gene: 5. The CDR3 is 14 residues long. The CDR3 is CATSPGTGLYEQYF. The CDR3 nucleotides are TGTGCCACCAGCCCCGGGACAGGGCTCTACGAGCAGTACTTC.

The chain uses TRBV11-2 and TRBJ2-2, with 11 bases matching TRBD2. Looked up from germline, CDR1 is SGHAT and CDR2 is FQNNGV. V lost 5 bases and J lost 4; bases outside the gene matches: 9. This CDR3 has 17 residues. The CDR3 nucleotides are TGTGCCAGCAGCGCACTAGCGGGGGTACGTGGCACCGGGGAGCTGTTTTTT. Translated: CASSALAGVRGTGELFF.

V gene TRBV10-1 combines with J gene TRBJ2-7, with D perhaps given as TRBD1 or TRBD2 (6 bases each). The CDR3 has 15 amino acids. The V gene's germline CDR1 is WNHNN and CDR2 SYGVQD (reference sequence). With 5 bases removed from V and 2 bases from J, the gap between germline ends came to 16 bases. As DNA, the CDR3 is TGCGCCAGCAGTAGTGACTCCCGGGGGCCCTACGAGCAGTACTTC. Translation gives CASSSDSRGPYEQYF.

The V and J genes are TRBV19 and TRBJ2-7, with D unclear. Germline V gene lookup returns CDR1 LNHDA and CDR2 SQIVND (reference sequence). This CDR3 contains 13 residues. V lost 0 bases and J lost 3, with 6 bases in between. The CDR3 sequence: CASSIEYSYEQYF. In nucleotides, the CDR3 is TGTGCCAGTAGTATAGAATACAGCTACGAGCAGTACTTC.

DNA of the CDR3: TGTGCCAGCAGCTCAAGCGGGAGTGGCCCAGATACGCAGTATTTT. Amino acids: CASSSSGSGPDTQYF. The J gene is TRBJ2-3, the V gene TRBV7-6; 8 bases agree with TRBD2. V dropped 4 bases and J dropped 4; count of bases not matched to a gene: 7. Looked up from germline, CDR1 is SGHVS and CDR2 is FNYEAQ. The CDR3 runs 15 residues.

The gene calls are TRBV10-3 and TRBJ2-1; D gene ambiguous. Trimming removed 3 bases at V and 8 bases at J, with 11 bases between. The CDR3 is made up of 13 amino acids. Per the germline V gene, CDR1 is ENHRY and CDR2 is SYGVKD. Here the CDR3 DNA reads TGTGCCATCAGTGACCCGAATGGCGATGAGCAGTTCTTC. This codes for CAISDPNGDEQFF.

Comment on this clone: Other nucleotide sequences in the sample specify the same CDR3. The chain combines TRBV2 with TRBJ1-5; the D gene is possibly TRBD1 (5 bases). The ends were cut back, 3 bases at V and 4 bases at J, with 10 bases in the middle. CDR1 is SNHLY, CDR2 FYNNEI, per germline. The CDR3 loop spans 14 amino acids. The CDR3 nucleotides are TGTGCCAGCAGTGAGTTGGGGGGAAATCAGCCCCAGCATTTT. Translation: CASSELGGNQPQHF.

A word on this clone: The sample holds other DNA sequences that translate to the same CDR3. The chain joins TRBV11-2 to TRBJ2-7; TRBD2 might be the D (6 bases). V was cut by 1 base and J by 0 bases, with 10 bases left in between. Germline values: CDR1 SGHAT, CDR2 FQNNGV. This CDR3 region has 15 residues. The CDR3 region has the DNA TGTGCCAGCAGCTTAGGCCGACTAGGCTCCTACGAGCAGTACTTC. As protein: CASSLGRLGSYEQYF. The variable domain in full, with the rest retrieved from reference TRBV11-2 and TRBJ2-7, is EAGVAQSPRYKIIEKRQSVAFWCNPISGHATLYWYQQILGQGPKLLIQFQNNGVVDDSQLPKDRFSAERLKGVDSTLKIQPAKLEDSAVYLCASSLGRLGSYEQYFGPGTRLTVT.